This T cell receptor (beta chain) originates from a study of blood T cell repertoires in COVID-19. Study background: Material from acute and convalescent COVID-19 was sourced from the United States, Italy and Spain. T cells, B-cell-depleted T cells, or PBMCs provided the cDNA or gDNA that served as material.

Authors' data handling: The assay estimated nucleated cells by amplifying reference gene primers. TCRdb keeps only in-frame clones here, not all; method: immunoSEQ multiplex PCR. The DNA gave D and trimming, while V, J and clone size come from that table. The sample has 100,000 or so clones, around 81% seen once. Trimming took 1 base from V and 6 from J; bases not matched to a gene: 5. Germline CDR1 reads MGHRA; CDR2 reads YSYEKL. The CDR3 contains 16 residues. This chain links TRBV4-1 with TRBJ2-7, with 14 nucleotides matching TRBD2. The sample taken for sequencing was peripheral blood. The TCR was taken from a man older than 75 with acute or convalescent COVID-19. The CDR3 loop reads CASSQGAGLAGGEQYF. CDR3 in DNA: TGCGCCAGCAGCCAAGGGGCAGGACTAGCGGGAGGCGAGCAGTACTTC.